This entry lists 13 T cell receptor beta chains sequenced from one sample in a study of cytomegalovirus exposure and HLA in healthy donors (dated by TCRdb to the late 2010s). Receptor libraries were prepared by the immunoSEQ multiplex PCR assay. A mixture of 60 forward primers for TCR Vbeta segments and 13 reverse primers for TCR Jbeta segments was used in the multiplex PCR. TCRdb obtained this table from immuneACCESS and retained in-frame rearrangements with V and J assigned. These tables miss some clones; where compared with another copy, unresolved V genes account for less than half of the shortfall, and the remainder is unexplained. For this sample there are 200,000 to 300,000 clones; roughly four fifths appear just once. Roughly 2% of the sample is in the top ten clones. What was sequenced was PBMCs. These receptors came from a woman aged 40 to 50 in good health and CMV-seropositive.

The chain uses TRBV11-2 and TRBJ2-7, with D perhaps matching TRBD2 (6 bases). In germline, CDR1 is SGHAT, CDR2 FQNNGV. CDR3 length equals 14 residues. Deletions cut 8 bases from V and 0 bases from J, with 14 bases between. CDR3 bases: TGTGCCAGCGGCTCCCGGGGGTACTCCTACGAGCAGTACTTC. Encoded protein: CASGSRGYSYEQYF. The whole variable domain, filled in from reference TRBV11-2 and TRBJ2-7, reads EAGVAQSPRYKIIEKRQSVAFWCNPISGHATLYWYQQILGQGPKLLIQFQNNGVVDDSQLPKDRFSAERLKGVDSTLKIQPAKLEDSAVYLCASGSRGYSYEQYFGPGTRLTVT.

The genes are TRBV5-1 and TRBJ2-5; 10 bases line up with TRBD1. Trimming at V came to 4 bases and at J to 4 bases, leaving 7 bases not matched to a gene. CDR1 is SGHRS, CDR2 YFSETQ, per germline. The CDR3 contains 15 residues. CDR3 protein: CASSQGTGVRETQYF. As DNA, the CDR3 is TGCGCCAGCAGCCAGGGGACAGGGGTTAGAGAGACCCAGTACTTC. Together with reference TRBV5-1 and TRBJ2-5, the CDR3 gives the full variable domain: KAGVTQTPRYLIKTRGQQVTLSCSPISGHRSVSWYQQTPGQGLQFLFEYFSETQRNKGNFPGRFSGRQFSNSRSEMNVSTLELGDSALYLCASSQGTGVRETQYFGPGTRLLVL.

The chain couples TRBV6-4 to TRBJ1-6; D perhaps matches TRBD1 (6 bases). Between the trimmed V and J ends, which lost 6 bases and 2 bases, there was a span of 14 bases. The germline gives CDR1 MRHNA, CDR2 SNTAGT. CDR3 length: 16 amino acids. The CDR3 here is CASSGQSAPYNSPLHF. DNA of the CDR3: TGTGCCAGCAGCGGACAGTCCGCCCCCTATAATTCACCCCTCCACTTT.

On this clone itself: Germline and junction disagree at one end, which may indicate a read error. This chain joins TRBV6-6 and TRBJ2-4; 8 nucleotides match TRBD1. Germline lookup yields CDR1 MNHNY and CDR2 SVGAGI (reference sequence). This CDR3 comprises 14 residues. The CDR3 coding sequence is TGTGCCAGCAGTGTCACAGGGGGTGTAAACAGTCAGTACTTC. It is translated as CASSVTGGVNSQYF.

V usage is TRBV28 and J usage is TRBJ2-7, with D unclear. Germline lookup yields CDR1 MDHEN and CDR2 SYDVKM. The CDR3 loop spans 14 amino acids. With 4 bases removed from V and 6 bases from J, the gap between germline ends came to 16 bases. The CDR3 DNA follows: TGTGCCAGCAGTTCCTCGTTGAGTACGGGCGAGCAGTACTTC. Its protein is CASSSSLSTGEQYF.

This chain joins TRBV10-3 and TRBJ1-1; D remains unclear. The V end was cut by 2 bases, the J end by 6 bases, with 7 bases between. CDR3 length equals 12 residues. The V gene's germline CDR1 is ENHRY and CDR2 SYGVKD. In DNA form, the CDR3 reads TGTGCCATCAGTGAGACGGTTTCTGAAGCTTTCTTT. Translated, it gives CAISETVSEAFF.

The chain joins TRBV30 to TRBJ2-1; possibly TRBD2 for D (6 bases). This CDR3 spans 15 amino acids. Trimming cost V 0 bases and J 7 bases, with 16 bases left between them. Germline lookup yields CDR1 GTSNPN and CDR2 SVGIG (reference sequence). The CDR3 spells CAWSVAEAGSNEQFF. The CDR3 nucleotides read TGTGCCTGGAGTGTAGCCGAAGCGGGTTCTAATGAGCAGTTCTTC.

This clone was counted a single time. This chain's CDR3 is CASSSAGTGSGNTIYF. CDR3 nucleotide sequence: TGTGCCAGCAGCTCTGCCGGGACAGGGTCTGGAAACACCATATATTTT. The rearrangement joins TRBV11-2 to TRBJ1-3, with 9 bases aligning to TRBD1. Germline lookup yields CDR1 SGHAT and CDR2 FQNNGV. The CDR3 is made up of 16 amino acids. V gave up 4 bases and J gave up 1 base; unmatched junction bases: 5. The entire variable domain, with the rest obtained from reference TRBV11-2 and TRBJ1-3, is as follows: EAGVAQSPRYKIIEKRQSVAFWCNPISGHATLYWYQQILGQGPKLLIQFQNNGVVDDSQLPKDRFSAERLKGVDSTLKIQPAKLEDSAVYLCASSSAGTGSGNTIYFGEGSWLTVV.

V is TRBV27 and J is TRBJ2-2; no definite D call. The CDR3 has 13 amino acids. The germline V gene has CDR1 MNHEY and CDR2 SMNVEV (reference sequence). V lost 9 bases and J lost 3, with 11 bases in between. CDR3 sequence reads: CASKRVDTGELFF. Written as DNA, the CDR3 is TGTGCCAGTAAGAGAGTTGACACCGGGGAGCTGTTTTTT.

The chain is built from TRBV21-1 and TRBJ2-5; the DNA was not used to check the table's D call, TRBD1. TRBV21-1 counts as a pseudogene. This CDR3 contains 19 residues. CDR3 amino acids: CASSKTEGQGDLIQETQYF. CDR3 sequence (DNA): TGTGCCAGCAGCAAAACGGAAGGACAGGGGGACCTAATACAAGAGACCCAGTACTTC.

This chain links TRBV5-4 with TRBJ1-2; D is possibly TRBD1 (6 bases). CDR3 length equals 15 residues. Germline CDR1 SGHNT, CDR2 YYREEE (reference sequence). The V end lost 0 bases, the J end lost 5 bases, and 14 bases lay between the germline ends. The CDR3 DNA reads as TGTGCCAGCAGCTTGGTCCGAGACAGGACGTATGGCTACACCTTC. Its translation: CASSLVRDRTYGYTF. The full variable domain, in which reference TRBV5-4 and TRBJ1-2 provide the parts outside the CDR3, is ETGVTQSPTHLIKTRGQQVTLRCSSQSGHNTVSWYQQALGQGPQFIFQYYREEENGRGNFPPRFSGLQFPNYSSELNVNALELDDSALYLCASSLVRDRTYGYTFGSGTRLTVV.

A few counts support this clone. The rearrangement links TRBV6-6 to TRBJ2-1, with a weak D call TRBD2 (6 bases). The ends were cut back, 0 bases at V and 15 bases at J, with 18 bases in the middle. The CDR3 loop spans 14 amino acids. Germline V CDR1 and CDR2: MNHNY, SVGAGI (reference sequence). CDR3 sequence (DNA): TGTGCCAGCAGTTACTCCCTGCGTCGAGACGGGGGGTTCTTC. Translated: CASSYSLRRDGGFF.

The chain carries TRBV18 and TRBJ2-1; 9 positions match TRBD1. V shed 6 bases and J 4 bases; nucleotides not matched to a gene: 10. This CDR3 is built from 16 residues. Germline CDR1 KGHSH, CDR2 LQKENI. The CDR3 DNA reads TGTGCCAGCTCTCTCAGCCGGGACAGGGCTTACAATGAGCAGTTCTTC. Translation gives CASSLSRDRAYNEQFF.